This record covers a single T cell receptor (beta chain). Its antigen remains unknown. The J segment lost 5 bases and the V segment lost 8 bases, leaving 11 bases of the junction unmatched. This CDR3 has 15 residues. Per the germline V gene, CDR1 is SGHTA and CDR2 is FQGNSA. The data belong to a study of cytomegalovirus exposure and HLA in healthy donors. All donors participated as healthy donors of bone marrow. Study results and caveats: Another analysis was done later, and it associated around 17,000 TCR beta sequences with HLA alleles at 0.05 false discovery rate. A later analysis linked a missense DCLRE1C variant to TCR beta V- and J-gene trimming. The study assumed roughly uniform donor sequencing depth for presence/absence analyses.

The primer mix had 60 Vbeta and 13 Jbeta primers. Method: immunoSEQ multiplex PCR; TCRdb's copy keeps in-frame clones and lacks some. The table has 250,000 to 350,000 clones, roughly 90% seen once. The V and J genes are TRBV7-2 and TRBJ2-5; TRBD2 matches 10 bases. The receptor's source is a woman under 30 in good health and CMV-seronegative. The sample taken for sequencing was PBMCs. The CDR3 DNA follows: TGTGCCAGCTTAGTAGCGGGGGGAGTATTTGAGACCCAGTACTTC. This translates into CASLVAGGVFETQYF.